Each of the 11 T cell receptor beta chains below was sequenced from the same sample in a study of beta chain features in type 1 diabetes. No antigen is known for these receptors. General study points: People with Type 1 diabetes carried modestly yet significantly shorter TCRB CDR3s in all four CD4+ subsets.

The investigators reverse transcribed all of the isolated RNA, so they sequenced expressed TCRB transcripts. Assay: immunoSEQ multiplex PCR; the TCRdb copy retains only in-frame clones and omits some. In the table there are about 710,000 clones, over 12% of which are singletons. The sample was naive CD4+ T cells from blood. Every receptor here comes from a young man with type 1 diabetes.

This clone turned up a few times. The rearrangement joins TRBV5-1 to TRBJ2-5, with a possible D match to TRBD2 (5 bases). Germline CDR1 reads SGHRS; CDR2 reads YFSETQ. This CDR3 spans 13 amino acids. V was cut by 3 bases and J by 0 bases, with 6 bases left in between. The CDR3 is CASSSGYQETQYF. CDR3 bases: TGCGCCAGCAGCTCGGGGTACCAAGAGACCCAGTACTTC.

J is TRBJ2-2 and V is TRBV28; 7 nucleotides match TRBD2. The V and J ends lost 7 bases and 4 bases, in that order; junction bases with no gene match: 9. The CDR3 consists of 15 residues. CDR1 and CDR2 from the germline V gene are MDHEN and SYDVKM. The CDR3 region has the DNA TGTGCCAGCATTACTACTAGCGAGATCACCGGGGAGCTGTTTTTT. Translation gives CASITTSEITGELFF.

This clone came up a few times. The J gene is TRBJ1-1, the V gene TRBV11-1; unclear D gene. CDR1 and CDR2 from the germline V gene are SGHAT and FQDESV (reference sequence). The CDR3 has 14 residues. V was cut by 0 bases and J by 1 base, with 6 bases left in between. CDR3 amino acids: CASSLAGANTEAFF. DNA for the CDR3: TGTGCCAGCAGCTTAGCCGGAGCGAACACTGAAGCTTTCTTT.

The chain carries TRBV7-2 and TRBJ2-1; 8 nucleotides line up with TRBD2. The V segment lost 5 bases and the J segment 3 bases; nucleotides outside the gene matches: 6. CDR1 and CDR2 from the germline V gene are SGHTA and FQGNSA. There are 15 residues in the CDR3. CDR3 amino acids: CASSAPRGGYNEQFF. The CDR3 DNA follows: TGTGCCAGCAGCGCGCCCCGGGGGGGCTACAATGAGCAGTTCTTC.

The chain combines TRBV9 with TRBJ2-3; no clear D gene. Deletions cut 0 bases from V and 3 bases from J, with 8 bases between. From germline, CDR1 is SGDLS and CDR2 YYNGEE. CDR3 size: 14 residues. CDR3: CASSVDYETDTQYF. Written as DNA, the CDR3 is TGTGCCAGCAGCGTAGACTACGAGACAGATACGCAGTATTTT.

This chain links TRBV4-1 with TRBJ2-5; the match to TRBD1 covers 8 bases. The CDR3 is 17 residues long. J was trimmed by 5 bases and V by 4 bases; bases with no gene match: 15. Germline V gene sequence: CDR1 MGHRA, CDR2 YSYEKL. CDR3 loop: CASSPQGRDRGRETQYF. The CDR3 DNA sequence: TGCGCCAGCAGCCCCCAAGGGAGAGACAGGGGAAGGGAGACCCAGTACTTC.

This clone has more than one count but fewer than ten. CDR3 loop: CSVGPMGTQYF. DNA of the CDR3: TGCAGCGTTGGACCGATGGGGACCCAGTACTTC. The chain links TRBV29-1 to TRBJ2-5, with D uncertain. The CDR3 extends over 11 amino acids. The V and J ends lost 4 bases and 7 bases respectively, with 10 bases between them. Germline values: CDR1 SQVTM, CDR2 ANQGSEA. The whole variable domain, filled in from reference TRBV29-1 and TRBJ2-5, reads SAVISQKPSRDICQRGTSLTIQCQVDSQVTMMFWYRQQPGQSLTLIATANQGSEATYESGFVIDKFPISRPNLTFSTLTVSNMSPEDSSIYLCSVGPMGTQYFGPGTRLLVL.

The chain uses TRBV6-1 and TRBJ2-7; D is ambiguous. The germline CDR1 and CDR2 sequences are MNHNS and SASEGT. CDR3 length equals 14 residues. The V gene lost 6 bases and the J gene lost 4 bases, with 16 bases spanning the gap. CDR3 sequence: CASSLGVAMYEQYF. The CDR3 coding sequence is TGTGCCAGCAGCCTTGGGGTGGCGATGTACGAGCAGTACTTC.

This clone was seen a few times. CDR3 loop: CASSERVGGGTEAFF. The CDR3 DNA sequence: TGTGCCAGCAGTGAGCGTGTTGGTGGAGGCACTGAAGCTTTCTTT. The chain uses TRBV25-1 and TRBJ1-1; D unresolved. CDR1 is MGHDK, CDR2 SYGVNS, per germline. The CDR3 consists of 15 residues. The germline V and J ends were trimmed by 3 bases and 4 bases, with 15 bases remaining between them. Combining the CDR3 with reference TRBV25-1 and TRBJ1-1 gives the whole variable domain EADIYQTPRYLVIGTGKKITLECSQTMGHDKMYWYQQDPGMELHLIHYSYGVNSTEKGDLSSESTVSRIRTEHFPLTLESARPSHTSQYLCASSERVGGGTEAFFGQGTRLTVV.

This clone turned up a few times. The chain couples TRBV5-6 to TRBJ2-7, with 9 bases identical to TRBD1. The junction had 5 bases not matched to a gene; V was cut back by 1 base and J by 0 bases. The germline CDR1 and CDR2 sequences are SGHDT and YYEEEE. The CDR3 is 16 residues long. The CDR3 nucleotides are TGTGCCAGCAGCTTGTTTGCGACAGGGGGCTCCTACGAGCAGTACTTC. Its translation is CASSLFATGGSYEQYF. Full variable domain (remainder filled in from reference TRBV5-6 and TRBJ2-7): DAGVTQSPTHLIKTRGQQVTLRCSPKSGHDTVSWYQQALGQGPQFIFQYYEEEERQRGNFPDRFSGHQFPNYSSELNVNALLLGDSALYLCASSLFATGGSYEQYFGPGTRLTVT.

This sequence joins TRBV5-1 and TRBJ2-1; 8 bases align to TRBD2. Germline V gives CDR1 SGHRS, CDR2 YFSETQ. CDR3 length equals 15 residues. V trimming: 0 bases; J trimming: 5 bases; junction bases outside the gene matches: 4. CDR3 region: CASSLGVLADNEQFF. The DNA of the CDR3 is TGCGCCAGCAGCTTGGGGGTACTAGCGGACAATGAGCAGTTCTTC.